The TCR beta chain under discussion was sequenced for a study of T-cell reconstitution after alpha-beta-depleted transplantation in children. Study conclusions and caveats: From surviving recipient T cells and thymic progenitors came the high day-60 TCRbeta diversity observed in some patients. The origin of alpha-beta T cells about two months after transplant was reportedly several hundred expanded graft clones.

Using unique molecular identifiers, the investigators prepared the TCRbeta library. TCRdb itself ran the PCR reads through MiXCR, one entry per CDR3 protein. The data show about 870,000 distinct CDR3 sequences, roughly 16% seen once. Trimming left V 5 bases short and J 6 bases short, with 11 bases between. The CDR3 has 12 amino acids. Germline V lookup: CDR1 SGHTA, CDR2 FQGNSA. Regarding this clonotype: The antigen remains unidentified.

The source was PBMCs, mostly from graft donor cells, collected 360 days after TCRalphabeta/CD19-depleted stem cell transplant. This sequence originates from a male patient aged 10 to 17 who had a stem cell transplant for acute lymphoblastic leukemia, so the T cells may come from the graft donor. The V gene is TRBV7-2, the J gene TRBJ2-7, with D possibly being TRBD2 (6 bases). In DNA, the CDR3 is TGTGCCAGCAGCCAGACTAGAGGCGAGCAGTACTTC. Amino acids: CASSQTRGEQYF.